These 32 T cell receptor beta chains were all obtained from the same sample, sequenced in a study of regulatory T cells in long-lasting Graves disease. Arm-PCR of CDR3 regions and iRepertoire HTBI primers were used to build TCR beta libraries. One entry per CDR3 protein, called by TCRdb with MiXCR from the multiplex PCR reads. The sample has more than 350,000 distinct CDR3 sequences, over 20% seen once; the top ten hold over 11%. Time point described: persistent/refractory GD, antithyroid drugs over 5 years with positive TRAb. RNA extracted from PBMCs served as the sequencing template. The specimen comprised peripheral blood mononuclear cells (PBMCs), sampled when the disease was refractory, from a patient treated with antithyroid drugs. These receptor sequences come from a female donor with Graves disease.

The chain couples TRBV7-9 to TRBJ2-7, with 10 positions matching TRBD2. The CDR3 runs to 15 residues. V shed 4 bases and J 3 bases; nucleotides not matched to a gene: 6. Per the germline V gene, CDR1 is SEHNR and CDR2 is FQNEAQ (reference sequence). CDR3 protein: CASSWGTSVNYEQYF. As DNA, the CDR3 is TGTGCCAGCAGCTGGGGGACTAGCGTGAACTACGAGCAGTACTTC.

This clonotype occurred many times. J is TRBJ2-7 and V is TRBV20-1; 11 bases map to TRBD1. Germline CDR1 and CDR2: DFQATT and SNEGSKA (reference sequence). The V gene end was trimmed by 0 bases and the J gene end by 3 bases; junction bases not matched to a gene: 13. The CDR3 contains 18 residues. The DNA for the CDR3 is TGCAGTGCTAGAGATACCCATGGACAGGGGGCAGGAGGCTACGAGCAGTACTTC. It yields the protein CSARDTHGQGAGGYEQYF.

This clonotype was observed many times. CDR3 bases: TGTGCCAGCAGTCCGAGGACTAGTGGCGCGGATGAGCAGTACTTC. Translated: CASSPRTSGADEQYF. The gene calls are TRBV27 and TRBJ2-7, with 7 bases matching TRBD2. Trimming at V came to 5 bases and at J to 7 bases, leaving 14 bases not matched to a gene. The CDR3 covers 15 residues. From germline, CDR1 is MNHEY and CDR2 SMNVEV (reference sequence).

This clonotype was found a few times. The chain has TRBV28 and TRBJ2-7; no definite D call. With 6 bases removed from V and 2 bases from J, the gap between germline ends came to 23 bases. Germline V lookup: CDR1 MDHEN, CDR2 SYDVKM. The CDR3 loop spans 17 amino acids. This CDR3 is CASSSTGLVLGPYEQYF. The DNA for the CDR3 is TGTGCCAGCAGCTCGACCGGCCTGGTCCTAGGGCCCTACGAGCAGTACTTC.

Only a few counts were recorded for this clonotype. V is TRBV27 and J is TRBJ2-7; D is uncertain. This CDR3 spans 14 amino acids. Trimming stripped 6 bases from V and 0 bases from J, with 12 bases between. The germline V gene encodes CDR1 MNHEY and CDR2 SMNVEV (reference sequence). CDR3 nucleotide sequence: TGTGCCAGCAGCCCCGGGTTTAACTCCTACGAGCAGTACTTC. This sequence encodes CASSPGFNSYEQYF.

Ten or more counts support this clonotype. The gene calls are TRBV2 and TRBJ1-6; D is possibly TRBD1 (5 bases). The V gene's germline CDR1 is SNHLY and CDR2 FYNNEI. This CDR3 contains 15 residues. Between the trimmed V and J ends, which lost 3 bases and 7 bases, there was a span of 13 bases. In nucleotides, the CDR3 is TGTGCCAGCAGTGAGAACAGGAACCCAAATTCACCCCTCCACTTT. Translating gives CASSENRNPNSPLHF.

At least ten counts were recorded for this clonotype. V usage is TRBV20-1 and J usage is TRBJ2-5; D is perhaps TRBD1 or TRBD2 (5 bases each). The CDR3 sequence is 14 residues long. Trimming cost V 4 bases and J 0 bases, with 12 bases left between them. The germline gives CDR1 DFQATT, CDR2 SNEGSKA (reference sequence). As DNA, the CDR3 is TGCAGTGCTACAGGGCCCGGGAACCAAGAGACCCAGTACTTC. Translation: CSATGPGNQETQYF.

Ten or more counts support this clonotype. V is TRBV12-3 or TRBV12-4 and J is TRBJ2-2; tentative D call: TRBD2 (5 bases). The CDR3 covers 12 residues. Trimming took 5 bases from V and 6 from J, leaving 7 bases between them. The CDR3 DNA reads TGTGCCAGCAGTGCCGGGGCCGGGGAGCTGTTTTTT. It is translated as CASSAGAGELFF.

Details on this clonotype: A much larger clonotype is one base distant, so this may be a read error. The V gene is TRBV28, the J gene TRBJ1-6; D gene uncertain. The CDR3 sequence is 15 residues long. The germline V gene has CDR1 MDHEN and CDR2 SYDVKM. CDR3 DNA sequence: TGTGCCAGCAGTTTGTCGCGGCCGTTTAATCCACCCCTCCACTTT. This gives the protein CASSLSRPFNPPLHF. Full variable domain (outside the CDR3, taken from reference TRBV28 and TRBJ1-6): DVKVTQSSRYLVKRTGEKVFLECVQDMDHENMFWYRQDPGLGLRLIYFSYDVKMKEKGDIPEGYSVSREKKERFSLILESASTNQTSMYLCASSLSRPFNPPLHFGNGTRLTVT.

This chain's CDR3 is CSARTGLAGVGEQYF. The CDR3 DNA is TGCAGTGCCAGAACAGGACTAGCGGGAGTGGGCGAGCAGTACTTC. V usage is TRBV20-1 and J usage is TRBJ2-7, with 13 bases that match TRBD2. Germline lookup yields CDR1 DFQATT and CDR2 SNEGSKA (reference sequence). CDR3 length: 15 residues. The V segment lost 6 bases and the J segment 6 bases; nucleotides outside the gene matches: 11.

The chain employs TRBV3-1 and TRBJ2-5; D unresolved. This CDR3 spans 15 amino acids. Germline assignment: CDR1 LGHDT and CDR2 YNNKEL (reference sequence). Trimming left V 0 bases short and J 5 bases short, with 13 bases between. The CDR3, as DNA: TGTGCCAGCAGCCAAGAAGCCCCCGGTCGGGAGACCCAGTACTTC. It encodes CASSQEAPGRETQYF.

This clonotype was observed a few times. The CDR3 loop reads CASSQVAGGNIQYF. DNA of the CDR3: TGTGCCAGCAGCCAAGTTGCGGGTGGTAACATTCAGTACTTC. The rearrangement joins TRBV14 to TRBJ2-4; tentatively, D is TRBD2 (5 bases). The CDR3 is 14 amino acids. Per germline, CDR1 SGHDN and CDR2 FVKESK. Between the trimmed V and J ends, which lost 1 base and 7 bases, there was a span of 11 bases.

The chain employs TRBV3-1 and TRBJ2-1, with 8 nucleotides matching TRBD2. Germline V lookup: CDR1 LGHDT, CDR2 YNNKEL (reference sequence). This CDR3 is 14 amino acids long. J gave up 8 bases and V 1 base, and 4 bases lay outside the gene matches. The CDR3 region is CASSQAREADEQFF. CDR3 coding DNA: TGTGCCAGCAGCCAAGCGCGGGAGGCAGATGAGCAGTTCTTC.

This clonotype was seen many times. The J gene is TRBJ1-6, the V gene TRBV6-1, with TRBD1 as a possible D gene (6 bases). Trimming pared 6 bases from V and 7 bases from J, leaving 13 bases between. The length of the CDR3 is 14 residues. Germline assignment: CDR1 MNHNS and CDR2 SASEGT. CDR3 amino acids: CASSPGARNSPLHF. The DNA for the CDR3 is TGTGCCAGCAGCCCGGGGGCGAGGAATTCACCCCTCCACTTT.

This clonotype was observed many times. V is TRBV5-1 and J is TRBJ2-7; TRBD2 aligns across 7 bases. This CDR3 spans 14 amino acids. V lost 0 bases and J lost 5; bases outside the gene matches: 5. Germline-derived CDR1 and CDR2 are SGHRS and YFSETQ. This CDR3 reads CASSLETSYDEQYF. The DNA for the CDR3 is TGCGCCAGCAGCTTGGAGACTAGCTACGACGAGCAGTACTTC.

Points on this clonotype: One base away lies a much larger clone, so this may be a sequencing read error. The chain uses TRBV6-1 and TRBJ2-7, with D unresolved. Trimming left V 10 bases short and J 5 bases short, with 18 bases between. The CDR3 consists of 13 residues. Germline V gene sequence: CDR1 MNHNS, CDR2 SASEGT. In DNA, the CDR3 is TGTGCCAACAGCCCATTAAACGTCAACGAGCAGTACTTC. This encodes CANSPLNVNEQYF.

This clonotype was seen many times. CDR3 residues: CASSFLGNQETQYF. The CDR3 DNA is TGTGCCAGCAGTTTTTTAGGGAACCAAGAGACCCAGTACTTC. V is TRBV27 and J is TRBJ2-5, with D unclear. Germline V lookup: CDR1 MNHEY, CDR2 SMNVEV (reference sequence). The CDR3 has 14 residues. V was trimmed by 3 bases and J by 0 bases, leaving 8 bases between them.

CDR3 nucleotide sequence: TGTGCTAGCTCCGATATAGCCGGGGAGCTGTTTTTT. Protein: CASSDIAGELFF. The chain combines TRBV12-5 with TRBJ2-2, with unresolved D. From germline, CDR1 is LGHNT and CDR2 FRNRAP. V was shortened by 9 bases and J by 6 bases, with 11 bases between the two germline ends. There are 12 residues in the CDR3.

This clonotype has only a few counts. The CDR3 sequence is CATSEGGGVRAGNTIYF. The CDR3 DNA sequence: TGTGCCACCAGCGAGGGAGGGGGGGTTCGCGCTGGAAACACCATATATTTT. The V call is TRBV15, the J call TRBJ1-3; D might be TRBD1 (6 bases). The ends were cut back, 5 bases at V and 2 bases at J, with 19 bases in the middle. Germline V gene lookup returns CDR1 LNHNV and CDR2 YYDKDF (reference sequence). This CDR3 has 17 residues.

This clonotype has a count of ten or more. V gene TRBV28 combines with J gene TRBJ2-2, with D perhaps being TRBD1 or TRBD2 (5 bases each). The germline gives CDR1 MDHEN, CDR2 SYDVKM. This CDR3 region has 14 residues. With 6 bases removed from V and 1 base from J, the gap between germline ends came to 9 bases. CDR3 in DNA: TGTGCCAGCAGCTGGGACGGGAACACCGGGGAGCTGTTTTTT. Translating gives CASSWDGNTGELFF.

This rearrangement joins TRBV20-1 to TRBJ2-5; D not resolved. The CDR3 runs 12 residues. The germline V gene has CDR1 DFQATT and CDR2 SNEGSKA (reference sequence). The germline V and J ends were trimmed by 4 bases and 0 bases, with 6 bases remaining between them. This CDR3 reads CSAIRNQETQYF. In DNA form, the CDR3 reads TGCAGTGCTATCAGGAACCAAGAGACCCAGTACTTC.

This clonotype was found many times. J is TRBJ1-4 and V is TRBV12-3 or TRBV12-4, with unresolved D. This CDR3 has 12 residues. Trimming removed 3 bases from V and 7 bases from J, with 6 bases in between. CDR3 sequence reads: CASSFGPEKLFF. The CDR3 nucleotides are TGTGCCAGCAGTTTTGGGCCTGAAAAACTGTTTTTT.

This clonotype was counted many times. This chain joins TRBV12-3 or TRBV12-4 and TRBJ1-2; D perhaps matches TRBD1 (6 bases). This CDR3 has 12 residues. The V end was cut by 5 bases, the J end by 7 bases, with 11 bases between. The DNA of the CDR3 is TGTGCCAGCAGTCTGGACAGCTCTGGCTACACCTTC. Encoded protein: CASSLDSSGYTF.

This clonotype occurred many times. The J gene is TRBJ2-7, the V gene TRBV28, with 9 bases lining up with TRBD1. Germline V gene lookup returns CDR1 MDHEN and CDR2 SYDVKM. This CDR3 has 15 residues. Trimming took 5 bases from V and 6 from J; bases not matched to a gene: 11. CDR3: CASSRFRDRVLEQYF. For the CDR3, the DNA is TGTGCCAGCAGTAGGTTCCGGGACAGGGTTCTCGAGCAGTACTTC.

This clonotype has a count of ten or more. The CDR3 region is CASSEARGRDEKLFF. CDR3 DNA sequence: TGTGCCAGCAGTGAAGCGAGGGGTCGGGATGAAAAACTGTTTTTT. The V call is TRBV6-1, the J call TRBJ1-4; D may be TRBD1 (5 bases). Germline V gene sequence: CDR1 MNHNS, CDR2 SASEGT. Trimming took off 0 bases at V and 6 bases at J, with 11 bases between the two ends. The CDR3 has 15 amino acids.

This clonotype was seen a handful of times. This chain connects TRBV20-1 to TRBJ1-2; D is ambiguous. This CDR3 has 16 amino acids. CDR1 and CDR2 (germline): DFQATT, SNEGSKA (reference sequence). Trimming pared 3 bases from V and 6 bases from J, leaving 23 bases between. The CDR3 coding sequence is TGCAGTGCTAGCCCACCGAGAGTCCGAATTAAGAATGGCTACACCTTC. Its protein is CSASPPRVRIKNGYTF.

This clonotype has ten or more counts. The gene calls are TRBV7-9 and TRBJ1-4, with a tentative D call TRBD1 (5 bases). V lost 2 bases, J lost 6 bases, and 10 bases lay in between. This CDR3 comprises 14 residues. Germline V gene sequence: CDR1 SEHNR, CDR2 FQNEAQ (reference sequence). CDR3 region: CASSLWQGHEKLFF. The CDR3 coding sequence is TGTGCCAGCAGCTTATGGCAGGGTCATGAAAAACTGTTTTTT.

V and J are TRBV20-1 and TRBJ1-6, with 8 bases identical to TRBD1. The CDR3 has 16 residues. The ends lost 5 bases at V and 0 bases at J; junction bases unmatched: 6. From germline, CDR1 is DFQATT and CDR2 SNEGSKA (reference sequence). DNA of the CDR3: TGCAGTGCTGAACGGGACAGGAGCTCCTATAATTCACCCCTCCACTTT. This codes for CSAERDRSSYNSPLHF.

This clonotype was counted ten times or more. The V and J genes are TRBV24-1 and TRBJ2-7; D is uncertain. Germline V lookup: CDR1 KGHDR, CDR2 SFDVKD. V lost 4 bases, J lost 0 bases, and 3 bases lay in between. There are 12 residues in the CDR3. As DNA, the CDR3 is TGTGCCACCAGTGAGCGCTCCTACGAGCAGTACTTC. Amino acids: CATSERSYEQYF.

The chain employs TRBV2 and TRBJ2-1; D is perhaps TRBD2 (6 bases). Germline V CDR1 and CDR2: SNHLY, FYNNEI. The CDR3 consists of 15 residues. The V and J ends lost 1 base and 9 bases respectively, with 16 bases between them. The CDR3 loop is CASSEGGISGGEQFF. The CDR3 region has the DNA TGTGCCAGCAGTGAAGGAGGGATTAGCGGAGGTGAGCAGTTCTTC.

This clonotype appeared many times. V is TRBV12-3 or TRBV12-4 and J is TRBJ1-1; the D gene is possibly TRBD1 (5 bases). This CDR3 is 16 amino acids long. The germline V and J ends were trimmed by 9 bases and 2 bases, with 22 bases remaining between them. In nucleotides, the CDR3 is TGTGCCAGTCTCGGGGGGACGGGGAGAGGAAACACTGAAGCTTTCTTT. It codes for CASLGGTGRGNTEAFF.

This clonotype has at least ten counts. This sequence joins TRBV11-2 and TRBJ2-7; D is undetermined. Germline assignment: CDR1 SGHAT and CDR2 FQNNGV. CDR3 length equals 14 residues. Trimming removed 7 bases from V and 6 bases from J, with 19 bases in between. The CDR3 DNA reads as TGTGCCAGCAACCCCCTCAGTAACGTGGGCGAGCAGTACTTC. This gives the protein CASNPLSNVGEQYF. Full variable domain (rest looked up from reference TRBV11-2 and TRBJ2-7): EAGVAQSPRYKIIEKRQSVAFWCNPISGHATLYWYQQILGQGPKLLIQFQNNGVVDDSQLPKDRFSAERLKGVDSTLKIQPAKLEDSAVYLCASNPLSNVGEQYFGPGTRLTVT.